This T cell receptor (beta chain) originates from a study of T-cell reconstitution after alpha-beta-depleted transplantation in children. Study-wide findings and caveats: By about two months after transplant, alpha-beta T cells reportedly arose from several hundred graft clones that had expanded.

This CDR3 is 13 amino acids long. Germline V gives CDR1 SEHNR, CDR2 FQNEAQ (reference sequence). V trimming: 5 bases; J trimming: 6 bases; junction bases outside the gene matches: 5. A TCRbeta library incorporating unique molecular identifiers was prepared. TCRdb re-called the PCR reads with MiXCR, one entry per CDR3 protein. The sample carries roughly 400,000 distinct CDR3 sequences, over 40% recorded once. This clonotype has just a few counts. Its antigen remains unknown. Material: PBMCs, obtained before TCRalphabeta/CD19-depleted stem cell transplant. This clonotype was sampled from a girl aged 2-10 years with aplastic anemia, due to receive a stem cell transplant. V and J are TRBV7-9 and TRBJ2-3, with 7 bases that match TRBD2. CDR3 amino acids: CASSVRDYDTQYF. The CDR3 DNA reads TGTGCCAGCAGCGTCCGGGACTATGATACGCAGTATTTT. Full variable domain (rest looked up from reference TRBV7-9 and TRBJ2-3): DTGVSQNPRHKITKRGQNVTFRCDPISEHNRLYWYRQTLGQGPEFLTYFQNEAQLEKSRLLSDRFSAERPKGSFSTLEIQRTEQGDSAMYLCASSVRDYDTQYFGPGTRLTVL.